The 22 T cell receptor beta chains presented below share a single source sample, sequenced in a study of T cell responses to AZD1222 COVID-19 vaccine. TCRdb's copy holds only in-frame clones and misses some; the assay was immunoSEQ multiplex PCR. The sample has some 150,000 clones, 90% to 95% seen once. The source was peripheral blood, collected on day 0 of AZD1222 vaccination. Receptors originate from an adult in good health.

The V and J genes are TRBV19 and TRBJ1-4, with D unresolved. Germline CDR1 LNHDA, CDR2 SQIVND (reference sequence). This CDR3 is built from 14 residues. Trimming left V 6 bases short and J 4 bases short, with 12 bases between. The CDR3 loop reads CASRALEDNEKLFF. The CDR3 DNA follows: TGTGCCAGTAGGGCGCTAGAAGATAATGAAAAACTGTTTTTT. Based on the CDR3 plus reference TRBV19 and TRBJ1-4, the full variable domain is DGGITQSPKYLFRKEGQNVTLSCEQNLNHDAMYWYRQDPGQGLRLIYYSQIVNDFQKGDIAEGYSVSREKKESFPLTVTSAQKNPTAFYLCASRALEDNEKLFFGSGTQLSVL.

The V and J genes are TRBV5-1 and TRBJ2-2; weak D call: TRBD1 (6 bases). In germline, CDR1 is SGHRS, CDR2 YFSETQ. The V end was cut by 0 bases, the J end by 6 bases, with 6 bases between. The CDR3 covers 13 residues. DNA of the CDR3: TGCGCCAGCAGCTTGGGACAGGCCGGGGAGCTGTTTTTT. It codes for CASSLGQAGELFF.

The V call is TRBV11-2, the J call TRBJ2-1; 10 nucleotides match TRBD2. The germline V gene has CDR1 SGHAT and CDR2 FQNNGV. The CDR3 runs to 15 residues. J was trimmed by 4 bases and V by 7 bases; bases with no gene match: 7. The CDR3 region is CASTPSGGDYNEQFF. The CDR3 DNA sequence: TGTGCCAGCACCCCAAGCGGGGGGGATTACAATGAGCAGTTCTTC.

The chain uses TRBV24-1 and TRBJ1-2; D is unclear. There are 14 residues in the CDR3. V lost 5 bases and J lost 0, with 9 bases in between. CDR1 is KGHDR, CDR2 SFDVKD, per germline. CDR3 in DNA: TGTGCCACCAGTGGGCCGTTTACTAACTATGGCTACACCTTC. Amino acid sequence: CATSGPFTNYGYTF.

On this clone itself: At one of its ends the junction is not consistent with the germline gene, which may arise from a read error. CDR3 bases: TGCGCCAGCAGCTCCAGGGGGAACTCTATCTATGGCTACACCTTC. Translated: CASSSRGNSIYGYTF. V and J are TRBV7-2 and TRBJ1-2, with 7 bases fitting TRBD1. The CDR3 contains 15 residues. Germline lookup yields CDR1 SGHTA and CDR2 FQGNSA.

The genes are TRBV28 and TRBJ2-7, with 7 bases fitting TRBD2. Germline V gene sequence: CDR1 MDHEN, CDR2 SYDVKM. The CDR3 consists of 13 residues. With 7 bases clipped from V and 4 bases from J, the junction kept 7 bases outside the gene matches. The DNA for the CDR3 is TGTGCCAGCACCGGGGGGAGGCAGTACGAGCAGTACTTC. It yields the protein CASTGGRQYEQYF. Drawing the rest from reference TRBV28 and TRBJ2-7, the complete variable domain is DVKVTQSSRYLVKRTGEKVFLECVQDMDHENMFWYRQDPGLGLRLIYFSYDVKMKEKGDIPEGYSVSREKKERFSLILESASTNQTSMYLCASTGGRQYEQYFGPGTRLTVT.

This chain joins TRBV7-2 and TRBJ2-2, with TRBD1 matching 9 bases. The J segment lost 6 bases and the V segment lost 1 base, leaving 12 bases of the junction unmatched. The CDR3 is made up of 18 amino acids. Germline loops: CDR1 SGHTA, CDR2 FQGNSA. CDR3 in DNA: TGTGCCAGCAGCTTAGGAACAGGACAGGGGAGCGGTTCCGGGGAGCTGTTTTTT. It translates to CASSLGTGQGSGSGELFF.

The chain combines TRBV7-3 with TRBJ1-6, with D unresolved. The CDR3 has 13 amino acids. The germline CDR1 and CDR2 sequences are SGHTA and FQGTGA. The ends were cut back, 8 bases at V and 5 bases at J, with 10 bases in the middle. As DNA, the CDR3 is TGTGCCAGCGGTCGCACAAATAATTCACCCCTCCACTTT. Protein sequence: CASGRTNNSPLHF.

The chain links TRBV6-5 to TRBJ2-5; D unresolved. With 4 bases removed from V and 4 bases from J, the gap between germline ends came to 10 bases. CDR1 MNHEY and CDR2 SVGAGI come from the germline V gene. The CDR3 extends over 13 amino acids. Here the CDR3 reads CASSSNGLETQYF. CDR3 sequence (DNA): TGTGCCAGCAGTTCAAATGGGTTAGAGACCCAGTACTTC.

The chain carries TRBV7-2 and TRBJ1-4, with 8 positions matching TRBD1. Looked up from germline, CDR1 is SGHTA and CDR2 is FQGNSA. The CDR3 runs to 14 residues. V shed 5 bases and J 4 bases; nucleotides not matched to a gene: 3. This chain's CDR3 is CASSPDRVNEKLFF. CDR3 DNA sequence: TGTGCCAGCAGCCCGGACAGGGTTAATGAAAAACTGTTTTTT.

The chain couples TRBV5-1 to TRBJ1-1; D call uncertain. Germline V gene data show CDR1 as SGHRS and CDR2 as YFSETQ. V was trimmed by 0 bases and J by 0 bases, leaving 3 bases between them. The CDR3 has 13 residues. The DNA for the CDR3 is TGCGCCAGCAGCTTGGCAGTGAACACTGAAGCTTTCTTT. Translated: CASSLAVNTEAFF.

This chain links TRBV18 with TRBJ2-7; 13 nucleotides match TRBD2. The CDR3 consists of 16 residues. The V and J ends lost 3 bases and 6 bases, in that order; junction bases with no gene match: 8. Looked up from germline, CDR1 is KGHSH and CDR2 is LQKENI. The CDR3 sequence is CASSPPTSGGAGEQYF. The CDR3 region has the DNA TGTGCCAGCTCACCCCCCACTAGCGGGGGGGCCGGCGAGCAGTACTTC.

The chain combines TRBV5-1 with TRBJ1-1, with a possible D match to TRBD1 (6 bases). The CDR3 has 14 amino acids. The germline gives CDR1 SGHRS, CDR2 YFSETQ. V was trimmed by 1 base and J by 2 bases, leaving 9 bases between them. The CDR3 DNA follows: TGCGCCAGCAGCTTGCTGGGGGCCAACACTGAAGCTTTCTTT. It codes for CASSLLGANTEAFF.

V and J are TRBV5-4 and TRBJ2-6, with D perhaps given as TRBD1 or TRBD2 (7 bases each). Trimming shortened V by 2 bases and J by 0 bases, and 12 bases separated the two germline ends. This CDR3 is built from 17 residues. Germline V gene sequence: CDR1 SGHNT, CDR2 YYREEE (reference sequence). CDR3 nucleotide sequence: TGTGCCAGCAGCTTTTTCAGGGGGGGCTCTGGGGCCAACGTCCTGACTTTC. Translating it yields CASSFFRGGSGANVLTF.

This chain joins TRBV27 and TRBJ2-5; no clear D gene. Germline V gives CDR1 MNHEY, CDR2 SMNVEV (reference sequence). V shed 3 bases and J shed 3 bases, with 8 bases lying between them. This CDR3 spans 13 amino acids. This CDR3 reads CASSLGLEETQYF. Written as DNA, the CDR3 is TGTGCCAGCAGTTTGGGGTTGGAAGAGACCCAGTACTTC.

The chain has TRBV5-4 and TRBJ2-2; D may be TRBD2 (5 bases). CDR1 is SGHNT and CDR2 is YYREEE in the germline V gene (reference sequence). Trimming pared 4 bases from V and 4 bases from J, leaving 11 bases between. The CDR3 has 14 residues. The CDR3 protein is CASSQTRATGELFF. In DNA form, the CDR3 reads TGTGCCAGCAGCCAGACGAGGGCCACCGGGGAGCTGTTTTTT.

This clone has just one count. J is TRBJ1-5 and V is TRBV25-1, with D perhaps matching TRBD1 (6 bases). Per the germline V gene, CDR1 is MGHDK and CDR2 is SYGVNS. The CDR3 has 13 amino acids. The germline V and J ends were trimmed by 3 bases and 9 bases, with 12 bases remaining between them. This CDR3 reads CASSEGAGRPQHF. The CDR3 coding sequence is TGTGCCAGCAGTGAGGGGGCGGGCCGGCCCCAGCATTTT.

Points on this clone: A read error may produce the germline difference seen at one junction end. The J gene is TRBJ2-7, the V gene TRBV7-9; possibly TRBD1 or TRBD2 for D (5 bases each). The CDR3 has 12 residues. Germline CDR1 reads SEHNR; CDR2 reads FQNEAQ (reference sequence). The CDR3 sequence: CASSLDRDGTLF. The CDR3 DNA reads TGTGCCAGCAGCTTAGATAGGGACGGGACCCTCTTC.

V is TRBV5-4 and J is TRBJ1-2; a weak D match, TRBD1 (5 bases). Trimming pared 3 bases from V and 0 bases from J, leaving 6 bases between. The CDR3 is 13 residues long. Germline lookup yields CDR1 SGHNT and CDR2 YYREEE (reference sequence). CDR3 sequence reads: CASSSTANYGYTF. For the CDR3, the DNA is TGTGCCAGCAGCTCGACAGCTAACTATGGCTACACCTTC.

The chain combines TRBV10-3 with TRBJ1-5; TRBD1 matches 11 bases. The ends lost 2 bases at V and 11 bases at J; junction bases unmatched: 8. Germline assignment: CDR1 ENHRY and CDR2 SYGVKD. CDR3 length: 15 residues. This CDR3 is CAISETGTGGSTQHF. The CDR3 DNA is TGTGCCATCAGTGAGACCGGGACAGGGGGTAGTACCCAGCATTTT.

Written as DNA, the CDR3 is TGTGCCAGCAGCCAAGACAGGGCCACAGATACGCAGTATTTT. The encoded protein is CASSQDRATDTQYF. V gene TRBV3-1 (or the pseudogene TRBV3-2) combines with J gene TRBJ2-3; D might be TRBD1 (5 bases). Germline loops: CDR1 LGHDT, CDR2 YNNKEL (reference sequence). The length of the CDR3 is 14 residues. Trimming took off 0 bases at V and 2 bases at J, with 6 bases between the two ends.

The rearrangement links TRBV28 to TRBJ1-5; TRBD1 matches 7 bases. Looked up from germline, CDR1 is MDHEN and CDR2 is SYDVKM. The CDR3 totals 15 residues. The junction had 5 bases not matched to a gene; V was cut back by 3 bases and J by 3 bases. The CDR3 loop reads CASSFRDSFNQPQHF. DNA of the CDR3: TGTGCCAGCAGTTTCAGGGACAGTTTCAATCAGCCCCAGCATTTT.